The present T cell receptor beta chain was sequenced within a study of post-analysis software for immune sequencing data. The overall study: Progressive-relapsing, secondary progressive and relapsing-remitting multiple sclerosis were among the disease courses included. Broader study findings: Among four to six TRBV segments more frequent in patients than controls were TRBV5-6, TRBV5-1 and TRBV20-1.

This CDR3 has 22 amino acids. Unmatched junction bases numbered 32, after V lost 6 bases and J lost 4 bases. The TCR beta cDNA libraries carried unique molecular identifiers. TCRdb redid the calling of the PCR reads with MiXCR, one entry per CDR3 protein. This sample has 150,000 to 200,000 distinct CDR3 sequences, with approximately 28% found just once. Many counts were recorded for this clonotype. Its cognate antigen is unknown. The receptor's source is a girl aged 5-17 years with multiple sclerosis. The sequenced material came from blood. The chain carries TRBV12-3 or TRBV12-4 and TRBJ2-5; 7 bases are shared with TRBD1. As DNA, the CDR3 is TGTGCCAGCAGCATTAAGCCGGGTACGGCTTATTCGCCGACAGGGTACTTAGAGACCCAGTACTTC. As protein: CASSIKPGTAYSPTGYLETQYF.